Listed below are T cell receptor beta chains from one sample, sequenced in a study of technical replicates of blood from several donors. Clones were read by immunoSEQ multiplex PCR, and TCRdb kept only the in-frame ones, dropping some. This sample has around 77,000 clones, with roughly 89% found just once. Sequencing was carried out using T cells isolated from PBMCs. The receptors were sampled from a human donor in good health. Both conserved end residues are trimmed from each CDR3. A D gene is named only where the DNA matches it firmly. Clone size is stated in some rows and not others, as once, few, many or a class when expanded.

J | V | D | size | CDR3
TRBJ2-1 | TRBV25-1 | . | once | ASSDPPKSGKDEQF
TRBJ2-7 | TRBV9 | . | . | ASSDGGEGYEQY
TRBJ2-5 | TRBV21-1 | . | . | ASSKSGRTQETQY
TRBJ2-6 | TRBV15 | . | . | ATSRDQGISGANVLT
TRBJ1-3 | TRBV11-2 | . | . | ASSLAPSGNTIY
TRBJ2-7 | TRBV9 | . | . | ASSYRVSNEQY
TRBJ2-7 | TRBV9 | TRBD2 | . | ASSVEGSGSTGEQY
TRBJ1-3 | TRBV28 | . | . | ASSSAGSLWNTIY
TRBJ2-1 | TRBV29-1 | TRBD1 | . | SVCRGLDEQF
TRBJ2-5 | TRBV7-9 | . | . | ASSPPMASVHRQETQY
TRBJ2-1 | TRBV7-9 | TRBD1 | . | ASSAGTGWSGEQF
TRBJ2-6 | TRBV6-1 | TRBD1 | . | ASSAQGAGANVLT
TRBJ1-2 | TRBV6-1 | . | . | ASSNDLESYGYT
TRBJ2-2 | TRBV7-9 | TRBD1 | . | ASRDRGNTGELF
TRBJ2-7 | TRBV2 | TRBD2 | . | ASSEDEREIYEQY
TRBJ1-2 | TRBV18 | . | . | ASSEMTGDGYT
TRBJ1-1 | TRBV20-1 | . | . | SAGRTGGAF
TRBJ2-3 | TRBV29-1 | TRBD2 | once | SVGGRAQASQY
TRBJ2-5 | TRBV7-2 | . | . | ASSLYAVYSGGYQETQY
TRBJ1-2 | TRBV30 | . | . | AWAPSVRAGYT
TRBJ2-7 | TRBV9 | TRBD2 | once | ASARTSGRWPYEQY
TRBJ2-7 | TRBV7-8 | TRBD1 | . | ASSLATGGWSPY
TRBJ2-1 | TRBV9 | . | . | ASSVVLVSNEQF
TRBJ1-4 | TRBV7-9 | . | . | ASSLRGGNNYEKLF
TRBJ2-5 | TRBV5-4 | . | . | ASSLAKEGETQY
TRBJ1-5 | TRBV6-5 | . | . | ASSYSGHPYQPQH
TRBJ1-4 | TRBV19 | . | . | ASSVAVFLNEKLF
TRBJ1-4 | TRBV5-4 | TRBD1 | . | ASSPAGDRGRTNEKLF
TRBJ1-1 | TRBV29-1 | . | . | SVLIQEEAF
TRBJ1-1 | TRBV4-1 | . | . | ASSLEGLNTEAF
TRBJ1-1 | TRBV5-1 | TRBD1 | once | ASSLGTGWTEAF
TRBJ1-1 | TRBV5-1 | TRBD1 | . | ASNLGQGTNTEAF
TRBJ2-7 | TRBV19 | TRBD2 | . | ASSISAGDIYEQY
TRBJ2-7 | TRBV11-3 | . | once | ASSLGPGLLYEQY
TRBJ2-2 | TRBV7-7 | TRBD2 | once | ASSFGTSGNTGELF
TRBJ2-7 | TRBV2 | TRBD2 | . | ATRRAGTSGGEQY
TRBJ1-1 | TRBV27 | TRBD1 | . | ASRRDRENTEAF
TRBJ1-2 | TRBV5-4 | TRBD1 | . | ASSQPGTVSHGYT
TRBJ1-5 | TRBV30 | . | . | AWSLIGGNQPQH
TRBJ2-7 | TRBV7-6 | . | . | ASSLGGLPRFYEQY
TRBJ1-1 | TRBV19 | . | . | ASTTGSLEAF
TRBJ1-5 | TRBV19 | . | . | ASSIVAISNQPQH
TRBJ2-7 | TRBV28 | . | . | ASRSSYEQY
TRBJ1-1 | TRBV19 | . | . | ATAGLGAAEAF
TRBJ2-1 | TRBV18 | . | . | ASSRNGGEQF
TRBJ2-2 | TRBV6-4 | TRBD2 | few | ASSGTSTGELF
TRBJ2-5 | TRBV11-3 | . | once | ASSPGGKGQETQY
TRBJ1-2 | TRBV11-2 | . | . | ASSLFFSGEGYGYT
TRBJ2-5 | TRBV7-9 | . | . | ASSLNRIAKETQY
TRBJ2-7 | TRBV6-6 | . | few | ASSGKAGEQY
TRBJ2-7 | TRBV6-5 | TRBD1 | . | ASQWGRGYEQY
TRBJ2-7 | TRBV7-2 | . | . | ASSPSISYEQY
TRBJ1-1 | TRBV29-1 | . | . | SVEQTAYTEAF
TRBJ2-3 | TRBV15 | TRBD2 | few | ATSRVGGSTQY
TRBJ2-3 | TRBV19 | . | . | ASTGQTTDTQY